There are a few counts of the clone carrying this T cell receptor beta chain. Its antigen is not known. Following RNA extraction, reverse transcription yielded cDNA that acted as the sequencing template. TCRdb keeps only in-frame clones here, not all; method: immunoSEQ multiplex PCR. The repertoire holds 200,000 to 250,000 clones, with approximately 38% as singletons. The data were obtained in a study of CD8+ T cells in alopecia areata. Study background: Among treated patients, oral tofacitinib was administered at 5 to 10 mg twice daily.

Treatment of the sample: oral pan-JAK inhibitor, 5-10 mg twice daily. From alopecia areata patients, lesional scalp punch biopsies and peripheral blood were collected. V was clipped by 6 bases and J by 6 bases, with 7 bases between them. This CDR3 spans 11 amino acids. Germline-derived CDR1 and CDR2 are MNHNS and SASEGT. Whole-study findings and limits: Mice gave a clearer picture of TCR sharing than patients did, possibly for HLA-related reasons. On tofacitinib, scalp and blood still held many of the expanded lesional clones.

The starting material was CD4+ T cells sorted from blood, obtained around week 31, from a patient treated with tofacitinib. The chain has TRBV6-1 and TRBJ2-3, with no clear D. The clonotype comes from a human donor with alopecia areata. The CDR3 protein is CASRFADTQYF. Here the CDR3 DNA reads TGTGCCAGCAGGTTCGCCGATACGCAGTATTTT.